The T cell receptor beta chain described here comes from a study of CD8 T cells in Susac syndrome. TCR beta from blood CD8+ and CD4+ T cells was sequenced. When the RNA was reverse transcribed, random hexamers were used with an input of roughly 0.45 to 1 ug. One entry per CDR3 protein, called by TCRdb with MiXCR from the immunoSEQ multiplex PCR reads. Seen here are roughly 180,000 distinct CDR3 sequences, roughly 92% observed once, and the top ten hold approximately 0.09%. As concerns this clonotype: The antigen is unknown.

Regarding the study as a whole: It was acknowledged by the study that relatively few individuals were included in its TCR sequencing and HLA analysis.

The sequenced material came from CD4+ T cells from PBMCs. This receptor was taken from a human donor with multiple sclerosis.

The CDR3 is CASNRLSGANVLTF. CDR3 coding DNA: TGTGCCAGCAATCGACTGTCTGGGGCCAACGTCCTGACTTTC. The chain has TRBV2 and TRBJ2-6; D is unresolved. Trimming pared 7 bases from V and 1 base from J, leaving 8 bases between. CDR3 length: 14 residues. Germline V gene sequence: CDR1 SNHLY, CDR2 FYNNEI.